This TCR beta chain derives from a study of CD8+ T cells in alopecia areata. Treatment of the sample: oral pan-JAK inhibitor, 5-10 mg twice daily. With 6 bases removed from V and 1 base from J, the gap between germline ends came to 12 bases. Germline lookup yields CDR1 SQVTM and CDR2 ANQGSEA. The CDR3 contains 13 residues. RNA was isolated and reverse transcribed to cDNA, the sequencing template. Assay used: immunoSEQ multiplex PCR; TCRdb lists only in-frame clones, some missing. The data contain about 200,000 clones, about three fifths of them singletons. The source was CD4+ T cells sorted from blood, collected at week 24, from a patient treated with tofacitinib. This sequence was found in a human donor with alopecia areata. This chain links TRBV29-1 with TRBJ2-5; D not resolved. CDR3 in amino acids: CSVAAWGQETQYF. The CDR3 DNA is TGCAGCGTCGCCGCCTGGGGCCAAGAGACCCAGTACTTC.